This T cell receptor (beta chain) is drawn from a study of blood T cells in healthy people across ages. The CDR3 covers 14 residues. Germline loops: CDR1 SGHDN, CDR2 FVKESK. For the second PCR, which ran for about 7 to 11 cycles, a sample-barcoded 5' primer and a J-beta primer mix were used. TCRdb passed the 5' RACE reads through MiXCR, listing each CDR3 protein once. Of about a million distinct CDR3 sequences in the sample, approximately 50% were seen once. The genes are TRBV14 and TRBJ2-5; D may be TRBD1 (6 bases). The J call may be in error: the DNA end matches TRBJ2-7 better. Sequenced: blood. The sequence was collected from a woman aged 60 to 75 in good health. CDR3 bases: TGTGCCAGCAGCCCTCGGGACAAAGACTACGAGCAGTACTTC. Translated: CASSPRDKDYEQYF.